Presented here are 25 T cell receptor beta chains from one specimen sequenced in a study of CD8+CD57+ T cells in acquired aplastic anemia. The TCR beta profiling, which covered VDJ combination and CDR3 sequence, was carried out using genomic DNA as the template. TCRdb reanalysed the reads using MiXCR and keeps one entry per CDR3 protein. The sample contains some 200,000 distinct CDR3 sequences, 40% to 50% of which appear only once. Patients chosen for sequencing had shown CD8+CD57+ cell expansion by flow cytometry. Sequencing was performed on sorted CD4+, CD8+, or CD8+CD57+ T cells (not recorded which) from PBMCs. The receptors come from a human donor with aplastic anemia.

This sequence joins TRBV7-3 and TRBJ1-6, with a weak D call TRBD1 (6 bases). Germline assignment: CDR1 SGHTA and CDR2 FQGTGA. The CDR3 totals 16 residues. The ends were cut back, 3 bases at V and 10 bases at J, with 19 bases in the middle. CDR3 residues: CASSLGTGGTGSPLHF. The CDR3 bases are TGTGCCAGCAGCTTGGGGACTGGAGGAACAGGGTCACCCCTCCACTTT.

This rearrangement joins TRBV11-2 to TRBJ1-1, with TRBD1 matching over 7 bases. V trimming: 1 base; J trimming: 4 bases; junction bases outside the gene matches: 9. The CDR3 is 16 residues long. Germline-derived CDR1 and CDR2 are SGHAT and FQNNGV. This CDR3 reads CASSLGGRKGATEAFF. The CDR3, as DNA: TGTGCCAGCAGCTTAGGTGGACGTAAGGGGGCCACTGAAGCTTTCTTT.

Note on this clonotype: A much larger clone is a single base away; this may be a read error. The CDR3 is CASSLELAGSYNEQLF. As DNA, the CDR3 is TGTGCCAGCAGCTTGGAGCTAGCGGGATCCTACAATGAGCAGCTCTTC. The chain uses TRBV5-4 and TRBJ2-1, with TRBD2 matching over 9 bases. Germline CDR1 SGHNT, CDR2 YYREEE (reference sequence). The CDR3 is made up of 16 amino acids.

This clonotype occurred many times. The chain employs TRBV3-1 and TRBJ1-3; D remains ambiguous. Trimming took 4 bases from V and 4 from J, leaving 2 bases between them. CDR3 length equals 11 residues. Germline V gives CDR1 LGHDT, CDR2 YNNKEL (reference sequence). DNA of the CDR3: TGTGCCAGCAGCCCAGGAAACACCATATATTTT. Its protein product is CASSPGNTIYF.

The chain is built from TRBV25-1 and TRBJ2-3; TRBD1 matches at 11 bases. Germline CDR1 and CDR2: MGHDK and SYGVNS. V was clipped by 3 bases and J by 6 bases; unmatched bases: 5. The CDR3 is made up of 15 amino acids. The CDR3 spells CASSESGQGVDTQYF. CDR3 nucleotide sequence: TGTGCCAGCAGTGAGTCGGGACAGGGGGTGGATACGCAGTATTTT.

V and J are TRBV4-1 and TRBJ1-2; the D gene is possibly TRBD1 (5 bases). Trimming removed 0 bases at V and 5 bases at J, with 13 bases between. The CDR3 loop spans 15 amino acids. Germline lookup yields CDR1 MGHRA and CDR2 YSYEKL. The CDR3, as DNA: TGCGCCAGCAGCCAAGAGGGCAGACAGATGTATGGCTACACCTTC. Protein product: CASSQEGRQMYGYTF.

This clonotype was counted ten times or more. The chain has TRBV19 and TRBJ1-1, with D unclear. The CDR3 runs 14 residues. V lost 7 bases and J lost 0, with 12 bases in between. CDR1 is LNHDA, CDR2 SQIVND, per germline (reference sequence). CDR3 DNA sequence: TGTGCCAGTAAGGAGGGTCCCATGAACACTGAAGCTTTCTTT. This translates into CASKEGPMNTEAFF.

The table lists this clonotype with many counts. The chain links TRBV25-1 to TRBJ2-7; D gene ambiguous. The CDR3 runs 12 residues. Germline CDR1 reads MGHDK; CDR2 reads SYGVNS. The V and J ends lost 10 bases and 1 base respectively, with 11 bases between them. The CDR3 protein is CATGTRSYEQYF. CDR3 nucleotide sequence: TGTGCCACCGGCACGAGGTCCTACGAGCAGTACTTC.

Comment on this clonotype: With a much larger clone just one base away, this may be a read error. The chain carries TRBV7-9 and TRBJ1-2; TRBD1 aligns across 9 bases. This CDR3 comprises 13 residues. Germline assignment: CDR1 SEHNR and CDR2 FQNEAQ (reference sequence). The J segment lost 6 bases and the V segment lost 4 bases, leaving 3 bases of the junction unmatched. The CDR3 DNA reads as TGTGCCAGCAGCTCATGGACAGGGGATGGCTACACCTTC. Translation gives CASSSWTGDGYTF.

The V gene is TRBV11-1, the J gene TRBJ1-5; no clear D. This CDR3 comprises 15 residues. The V end was cut by 5 bases, the J end by 0 bases, with 11 bases between. From germline, CDR1 is SGHAT and CDR2 FQDESV (reference sequence). The CDR3 reads CASSLGRTSNQPQHF. CDR3 bases: TGTGCCAGCAGCCTGGGCAGGACTAGCAATCAGCCCCAGCATTTT.

This clonotype was observed a few times. The chain uses TRBV29-1 and TRBJ2-3; weak D call: TRBD1 (5 bases). The germline V gene has CDR1 SQVTM and CDR2 ANQGSEA. The CDR3 is made up of 14 amino acids. The V end was cut by 3 bases, the J end by 1 base, with 11 bases between. The CDR3 here is CSVERQGGTDTQYF. As DNA, the CDR3 is TGCAGCGTTGAGCGCCAGGGCGGCACAGATACGCAGTATTTT.

The chain links TRBV6-5 to TRBJ1-1; D might be TRBD1 (5 bases). This CDR3 comprises 14 residues. Germline V CDR1 and CDR2: MNHEY, SVGAGI. V shed 4 bases and J shed 1 base, with 10 bases lying between them. CDR3 DNA sequence: TGTGCCAGCAGTTTCGTCCAGGGGAACACTGAAGCTTTCTTT. Its translation is CASSFVQGNTEAFF.

This clonotype occurred a few times. V and J are TRBV11-2 and TRBJ2-2; 11 nucleotides align to TRBD2. This CDR3 spans 18 amino acids. Germline lookup yields CDR1 SGHAT and CDR2 FQNNGV. V gave up 3 bases and J gave up 4 bases; unmatched junction bases: 10. The DNA for the CDR3 is TGTGCCAGCAGCTTCCGGGGTAGCGGGAGGGCGTTCACCGGGGAGCTGTTTTTT. Its translation is CASSFRGSGRAFTGELFF.

V gene TRBV19 combines with J gene TRBJ1-6, with 8 bases that match TRBD1. V shed 8 bases and J 6 bases; nucleotides not matched to a gene: 3. The CDR3 consists of 13 residues. CDR1 is LNHDA and CDR2 is SQIVND in the germline V gene (reference sequence). The CDR3 reads CASGDRGNSPLHF. CDR3 sequence (DNA): TGTGCCAGTGGAGACAGGGGTAATTCACCCCTCCACTTT.

The chain couples TRBV19 to TRBJ1-1; no definite D call. CDR3 length: 14 residues. Germline V CDR1 and CDR2: LNHDA, SQIVND (reference sequence). V was cut by 7 bases and J by 3 bases, with 15 bases left in between. The CDR3 here is CASTETLRDTEAFF. CDR3 coding DNA: TGTGCCAGTACCGAGACTCTTCGGGACACTGAAGCTTTCTTT.

The chain has TRBV11-3 and TRBJ2-7; no reliable D call. In germline, CDR1 is SGHNT, CDR2 YENEEA. Trimming cost V 0 bases and J 2 bases, with 2 bases left between them. The CDR3 spans 12 residues. The CDR3 spells CASSLDTYEQYF. The CDR3 coding sequence is TGTGCCAGCAGCTTAGATACCTACGAGCAGTACTTC.

In this sample, this clonotype turned up many times. This sequence joins TRBV7-9 and TRBJ1-3, with D unresolved. CDR3 size: 16 residues. The V gene's germline CDR1 is SEHNR and CDR2 FQNEAQ (reference sequence). V was shortened by 5 bases and J by 0 bases, with 14 bases between the two germline ends. CDR3 coding DNA: TGTGCCAGCAGCCTTTACAGCGGTTACTCTGGAAACACCATATATTTT. It is translated as CASSLYSGYSGNTIYF.

The table lists this clonotype with many counts. This chain joins TRBV6-1 and TRBJ2-7, with 7 bases that match TRBD2. The CDR3 spans 14 residues. V gave up 7 bases and J gave up 6 bases; unmatched junction bases: 12. Per germline, CDR1 MNHNS and CDR2 SASEGT. CDR3: CASTPRDPGGEQYF. In nucleotides, the CDR3 is TGTGCCAGCACCCCACGGGACCCGGGAGGCGAGCAGTACTTC.

This clonotype occurred many times. The V and J genes are TRBV20-1 and TRBJ2-3; TRBD1 agrees at 8 bases. CDR1 and CDR2 (germline): DFQATT, SNEGSKA (reference sequence). The CDR3 totals 12 residues. J lost 5 bases, V lost 7 bases, and 5 bases had no gene match. CDR3 coding DNA: TGCAGTGGCGCCAGGGGGCGAGATACGCAGTATTTT. It is translated as CSGARGRDTQYF.

This clonotype occurred a few times. The chain carries TRBV19 and TRBJ2-3, with 8 bases aligning to TRBD2. The CDR3 length is 14 residues. The germline V gene has CDR1 LNHDA and CDR2 SQIVND (reference sequence). V lost 6 bases, J lost 4 bases, and 6 bases stayed unmatched. This CDR3 is CASRSGGGSDTQYF. The CDR3 bases are TGTGCCAGTAGGAGCGGGGGAGGGTCAGATACGCAGTATTTT.

The chain recombines TRBV2 with TRBJ2-5, with unresolved D. The V end was cut by 7 bases, the J end by 2 bases, with 8 bases between. CDR1 and CDR2 from the germline V gene are SNHLY and FYNNEI. The CDR3 has 12 amino acids. CDR3 sequence: CASTWSQETQYF. The CDR3 DNA sequence: TGTGCCAGCACTTGGTCTCAAGAGACCCAGTACTTC.

The CDR3 DNA is TGTGCCAGTAGTGGCTTGGGACAGGGGGAGACCCAGTACTTC. The encoded protein is CASSGLGQGETQYF. V and J are TRBV19 and TRBJ2-5; the match to TRBD1 covers 10 bases. The CDR3 is 14 residues long. The germline V gene encodes CDR1 LNHDA and CDR2 SQIVND (reference sequence). V lost 5 bases to trimming and J lost 5 bases; unmatched junction nucleotides: 5. Using reference TRBV19 and TRBJ2-5 for the parts outside the CDR3, the full variable domain is DGGITQSPKYLFRKEGQNVTLSCEQNLNHDAMYWYRQDPGQGLRLIYYSQIVNDFQKGDIAEGYSVSREKKESFPLTVTSAQKNPTAFYLCASSGLGQGETQYFGPGTRLLVL.

The V gene is TRBV12-3 or TRBV12-4, the J gene TRBJ2-7, with D possibly being TRBD1 (5 bases). The V end was cut by 6 bases, the J end by 3 bases, with 12 bases between. The CDR3 sequence is 13 residues long. This CDR3 reads CASSPGHLYEQYF. The CDR3, as DNA: TGTGCCAGCAGCCCCGGACACCTCTACGAGCAGTACTTC.

This sequence joins TRBV7-6 and TRBJ1-5; 8 bases are a match to TRBD1. Germline V lookup: CDR1 SGHVS, CDR2 FNYEAQ. The CDR3 has 15 amino acids. The V and J ends lost 5 bases and 7 bases, in that order; junction bases with no gene match: 10. The CDR3: CASSPERQGNQPQHF. The CDR3, as DNA: TGTGCCAGCAGCCCAGAACGACAGGGGAACCAGCCCCAGCATTTT.

This clonotype was counted many times. This chain links TRBV11-2 with TRBJ2-6, with 7 bases lining up with TRBD1. From germline, CDR1 is SGHAT and CDR2 FQNNGV. V was pared by 4 bases and J by 14 bases, with 8 bases of the junction left unmatched. The CDR3 covers 13 residues. This CDR3 reads CASSSGQALFLTF. The CDR3 DNA sequence: TGTGCCAGCAGCTCCGGACAGGCCCTCTTCCTGACTTTC. Full variable domain (remainder filled in from reference TRBV11-2 and TRBJ2-6): EAGVAQSPRYKIIEKRQSVAFWCNPISGHATLYWYQQILGQGPKLLIQFQNNGVVDDSQLPKDRFSAERLKGVDSTLKIQPAKLEDSAVYLCASSSGQALFLTFGAGSRLTVL.